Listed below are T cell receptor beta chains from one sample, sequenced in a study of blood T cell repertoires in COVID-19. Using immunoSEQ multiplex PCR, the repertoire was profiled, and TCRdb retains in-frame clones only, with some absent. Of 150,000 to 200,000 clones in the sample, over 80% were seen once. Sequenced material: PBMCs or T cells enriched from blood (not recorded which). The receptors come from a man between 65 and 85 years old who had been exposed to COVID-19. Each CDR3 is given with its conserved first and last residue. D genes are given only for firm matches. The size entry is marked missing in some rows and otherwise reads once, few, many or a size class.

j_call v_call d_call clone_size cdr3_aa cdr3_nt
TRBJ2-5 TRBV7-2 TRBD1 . CASSLGGQAGQETQYF TGTGCCAGCAGCTTAGGAGGACAGGCCGGCCAAGAGACCCAGTACTTC
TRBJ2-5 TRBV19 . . CASSLGAGQETQYF TGTGCCAGTAGTCTTGGGGCAGGACAAGAGACCCAGTACTTC
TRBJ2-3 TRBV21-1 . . CASSKERARRDTQYF TGTGCCAGCAGCAAAGAGAGGGCAAGGCGAGATACGCAGTATTTT
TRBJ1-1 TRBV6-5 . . CASSYLAGVAFF TGTGCCAGCAGTTACTTGGCAGGGGTAGCTTTCTTT
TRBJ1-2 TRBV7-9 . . CASSQVGHNYGYTF TGTGCCAGCAGCCAGGTGGGACACAACTATGGCTACACCTTC
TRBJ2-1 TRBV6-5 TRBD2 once CASSFGTSGRYNEQFF TGTGCCAGCAGTTTCGGGACTAGCGGTCGATACAATGAGCAGTTCTTC
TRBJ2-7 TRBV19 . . CASSMGHLYEQYF TGTGCCAGTAGTATGGGACATCTCTACGAGCAGTACTTC
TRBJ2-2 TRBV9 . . CASSPGDTGELFF TGTGCCAGCAGCCCGGGAGACACCGGGGAGCTGTTTTTT
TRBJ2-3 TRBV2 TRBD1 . CASSRQGVTDTQYF TGTGCCAGCAGTCGACAGGGAGTCACAGATACGCAGTATTTT
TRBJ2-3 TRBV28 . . CASSWAGARNTQYF TGTGCCAGCAGTTGGGCGGGCGCACGAAATACGCAGTATTTT
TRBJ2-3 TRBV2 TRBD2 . CASSLPGLAGGSADTQYF TGTGCCAGCAGCCTCCCGGGACTAGCGGGGGGGAGCGCAGATACGCAGTATTTT
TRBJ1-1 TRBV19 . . CASSPVTDLVNTEAFF TGTGCCAGTAGTCCCGTGACAGATCTCGTTAACACTGAAGCTTTCTTT
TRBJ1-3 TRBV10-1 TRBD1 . CASAGTEDGNTIYF TGCGCCAGCGCGGGGACAGAAGATGGAAACACCATATATTTT
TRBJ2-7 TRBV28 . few CASSLWGRYEQYF TGTGCCAGCAGTTTATGGGGCAGGTACGAGCAGTACTTC
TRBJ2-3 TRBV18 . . CASSPGQYTQYF TGTGCCAGCTCACCCGGACAGTATACGCAGTATTTT
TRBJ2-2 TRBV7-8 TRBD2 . CASSRLAGGPRTGELFF TGTGCCAGCAGCCGGCTAGCGGGGGGGCCAAGGACCGGGGAGCTGTTTTTT
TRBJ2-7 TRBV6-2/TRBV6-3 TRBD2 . CASSYSTSGTYEQYF TGTGCCAGCAGTTACTCGACTAGCGGGACCTACGAGCAGTACTTC
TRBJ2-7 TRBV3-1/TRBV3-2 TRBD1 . CASSQEQGVYEQYF TGTGCCAGCAGCCAAGAGCAGGGGGTCTACGAGCAGTACTTC
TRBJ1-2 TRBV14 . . CASSQFLNYGYTF TGTGCCAGCAGCCAATTCCTGAACTATGGCTACACCTTC
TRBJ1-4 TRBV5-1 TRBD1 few CASSLSSGGKGKLFF TGCGCCAGCAGCTTGTCGTCAGGGGGTAAAGGAAAACTGTTTTTT
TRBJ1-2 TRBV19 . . CASGPGLVGYGYTF TGTGCCAGTGGTCCGGGTCTAGTAGGCTATGGCTACACCTTC
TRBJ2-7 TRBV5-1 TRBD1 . CASSNGQGSWEQYF TGCGCCAGCAGCAACGGACAGGGTTCCTGGGAGCAGTACTTC
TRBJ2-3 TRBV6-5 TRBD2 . CASSYTAGQHTQYF TGTGCCAGCAGTTACACAGCGGGGCAACATACGCAGTATTTT
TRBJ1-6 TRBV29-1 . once CSVDVPPLHF TGCAGCGTTGACGTCCCACCCCTCCACTTT
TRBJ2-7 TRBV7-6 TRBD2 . CASSTHSGGSYEQYF TGTGCCAGCAGCACTCACTCGGGGGGATCCTACGAGCAGTACTTC
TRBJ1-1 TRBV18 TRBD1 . CASSPGQGSNTEAFF TGTGCCAGCTCACCGGGACAGGGAAGTAACACTGAAGCTTTCTTT
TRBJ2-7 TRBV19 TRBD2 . CASSRDSGRFEQYF TGTGCCAGTAGTAGGGACTCCGGGAGGTTCGAGCAGTACTTC
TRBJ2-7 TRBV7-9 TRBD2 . CASSPAGVAGASEQYF TGTGCCAGCAGCCCTGCGGGAGTAGCGGGAGCGAGTGAGCAGTACTTC
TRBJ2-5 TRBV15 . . CATSRGREETQYF TGTGCCACCAGCAGGGGGCGCGAGGAGACCCAGTACTTC
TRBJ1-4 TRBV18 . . CASSPREMNEKLFF TGTGCCAGCTCACCAAGGGAGATGAATGAAAAACTGTTTTTT
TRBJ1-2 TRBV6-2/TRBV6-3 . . CASSLTVNYGYTF TGTGCCAGCAGCCTGACAGTCAACTATGGCTACACCTTC
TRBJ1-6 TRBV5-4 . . CASSADSDYNSPLHF TGTGCCAGCAGCGCCGACAGCGACTATAATTCACCCCTCCACTTT
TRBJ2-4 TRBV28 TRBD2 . CASTGAGGQSNIQYF TGTGCCAGCACTGGAGCGGGGGGCCAAAGTAACATTCAGTACTTC
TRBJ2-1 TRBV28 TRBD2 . CASERGLAGGSSYNEQFF TGTGCCAGTGAGAGGGGACTAGCGGGAGGTAGCTCCTACAATGAGCAGTTCTTC
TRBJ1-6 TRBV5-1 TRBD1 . CASAWDRGLSPLHF TGCGCCAGTGCCTGGGACAGGGGGCTTTCACCCCTCCACTTT
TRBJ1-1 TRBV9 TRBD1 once CASSPGTGITEAFF TGTGCCAGCAGCCCTGGGACAGGTATTACTGAAGCTTTCTTT
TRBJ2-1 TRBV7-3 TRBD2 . CASSLTRTGGNEQFF TGTGCCAGCAGCTTAACCCGGACGGGGGGGAATGAGCAGTTCTTC
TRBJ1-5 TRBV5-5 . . CASSLRAGNQPQHF TGTGCCAGCAGCTTGCGGGCGGGGAATCAGCCCCAGCATTTT
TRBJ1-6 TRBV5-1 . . CASRFGESGSPLHF TGCGCCAGCAGGTTTGGGGAAAGCGGTTCACCCCTCCACTTT
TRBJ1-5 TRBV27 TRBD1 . CASSPRPDREKSNQPQHF TGTGCCAGCAGTCCCCGCCCGGACAGGGAAAAAAGCAATCAGCCCCAGCATTTT
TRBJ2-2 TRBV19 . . CASMRLTGGLGTGELFF TGTGCCAGTATGCGGCTAACAGGCGGTCTTGGGACCGGGGAGCTGTTTTTT
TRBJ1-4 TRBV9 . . CASSVTTGATNEKLFF TGTGCCAGCAGCGTGACCACGGGTGCAACTAATGAAAAACTGTTTTTT
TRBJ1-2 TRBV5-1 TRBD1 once CASTFDRAGYTF TGCGCCAGCACCTTCGACAGGGCTGGCTACACCTTC
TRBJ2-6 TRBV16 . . CASSLPPSGANVLTF TGTGCCAGCAGCCTCCCCCCGTCTGGGGCCAACGTCCTGACTTTC
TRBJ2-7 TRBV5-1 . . CASSLEGTSYEQYF TGCGCCAGCAGCTTGGAAGGGACTTCCTACGAGCAGTACTTC
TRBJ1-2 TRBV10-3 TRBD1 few CAITRQGDDYGYTF TGTGCCATCACGCGGCAGGGGGACGACTATGGCTACACCTTC
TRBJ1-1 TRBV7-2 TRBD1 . CASSPRQGGEPEAFF TGTGCCAGCAGCCCGCGACAGGGCGGGGAACCTGAAGCTTTCTTT
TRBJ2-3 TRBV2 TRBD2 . CASGGVLDTQYF TGTGCCAGCGGGGGGGTTTTAGATACGCAGTATTTT
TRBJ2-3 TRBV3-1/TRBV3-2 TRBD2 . CASSQGLAGSDTQYF TGTGCCAGCAGCCAAGGACTAGCGGGATCAGATACGCAGTATTTT
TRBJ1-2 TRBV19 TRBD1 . CASTEGGQRIFGYTF TGTGCCAGTACCGAGGGGGGACAGAGGATTTTTGGCTACACCTTC
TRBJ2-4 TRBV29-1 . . CSVGAGQGVNIQYF TGCAGCGTTGGAGCGGGCCAGGGGGTCAACATTCAGTACTTC
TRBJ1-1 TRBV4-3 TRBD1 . CASSQDRGMNTEAFF TGCGCCAGCAGCCAAGACAGGGGGATGAACACTGAAGCTTTCTTT
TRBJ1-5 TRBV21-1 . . CASTPGQLYQPQHF TGTGCCAGCACCCCGGGACAGCTATATCAGCCCCAGCATTTT
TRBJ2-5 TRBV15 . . CATSRLGAGETQYF TGTGCCACCAGCAGATTAGGGGCTGGGGAGACCCAGTACTTC